This T cell receptor (beta chain) is drawn from a study of T-cell reconstitution after alpha-beta-depleted transplantation in children. Study-wide results and limits: Surviving recipient T cells and thymic progenitors accounted for the high day-60 TCRbeta diversity observed in some patients. Alpha-beta T cells present about two months after transplant were reported to originate from several hundred expanded graft clones. A year post-transplant, T-cell counts and diversity derived mostly from newly produced T cells.

This clonotype was seen many times. Its matching antigen is unknown. From germline, CDR1 is SQVTM and CDR2 ANQGSEA. The CDR3 covers 15 residues. V lost 2 bases and J 6 bases, leaving 19 bases between the germline ends. This sample's TCRbeta library carried unique molecular identifier barcodes. TCRdb passed the PCR reads through MiXCR, listing each CDR3 protein once. The table shows 300,000 to 400,000 distinct CDR3 sequences, with about 16% occurring only once. The clonotype was recovered from a male patient aged 2 to 9 who had a stem cell transplant for acute lymphoblastic leukemia, so the T cells may come from the graft donor. This sequence joins TRBV29-1 and TRBJ1-2; possibly TRBD1 for D (5 bases). Sequences were derived from PBMCs, mostly from graft donor cells, sampled 360 days after TCRalphabeta/CD19-depleted stem cell transplant. The CDR3 reads CSVELPRGRADGYTF. In DNA form, the CDR3 reads TGCAGCGTTGAATTGCCCCGGGGACGGGCGGATGGCTACACCTTC.